This T cell receptor beta chain came from a study of cytomegalovirus exposure and HLA in healthy donors. In the study overall: Unique TCRs numbering around 85 million, obtained from HLA-typed donors, made up an early data release. Of roughly 400 genotyped donors, around 86% grouped in the Caucasian-associated ancestry cluster. Study findings and constraints: Indistinguishable V segments such as TRBV6-2 and TRBV6-3 were excluded. Reported performance of the classifier showed diagnosis of cytomegalovirus status with high specificity and sensitivity.

As to this clone: Its matching antigen is unknown.

Germline trimming cut 5 bases from V and 1 base from J; bases unmatched to any gene: 4. CDR1 is SGHAT and CDR2 is FQDESV in the germline V gene (reference sequence). The CDR3 is 14 residues long. It was with 60 Vbeta and 13 Jbeta primers that the PCR ran. The repertoire was sequenced with immunoSEQ multiplex PCR; TCRdb's copy has only in-frame clones and lacks some. The table has about 130,000 clones, around three quarters seen once; the top ten hold about 2.6%. The sample taken for sequencing was PBMCs. The receptor's source is a woman aged 55-69 years in good health and CMV-seropositive. This chain links TRBV11-1 with TRBJ1-1, with 7 bases that match TRBD1. In DNA, the CDR3 is TGTGCCAGCAGCGACAGGACAGGGAACACTGAAGCTTTCTTT. It specifies CASSDRTGNTEAFF.